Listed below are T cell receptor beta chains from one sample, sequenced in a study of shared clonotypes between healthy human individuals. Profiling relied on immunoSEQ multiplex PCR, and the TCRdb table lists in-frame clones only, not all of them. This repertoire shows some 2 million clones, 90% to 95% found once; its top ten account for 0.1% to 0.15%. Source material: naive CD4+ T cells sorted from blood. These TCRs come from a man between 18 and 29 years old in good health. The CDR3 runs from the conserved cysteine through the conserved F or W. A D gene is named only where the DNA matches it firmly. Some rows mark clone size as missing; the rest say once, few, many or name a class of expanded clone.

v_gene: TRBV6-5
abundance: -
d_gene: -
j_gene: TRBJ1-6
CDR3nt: TGTGCCAGCAGTTCATCTAAGAACTATAATTCACCCCTCCACTTT
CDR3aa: CASSSSKNYNSPLHF

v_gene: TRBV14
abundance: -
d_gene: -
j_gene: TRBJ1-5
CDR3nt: TGTGCCAGCAGCCAAGGGGGTCTGCATCAGCCCCAGCATTTT
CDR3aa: CASSQGGLHQPQHF

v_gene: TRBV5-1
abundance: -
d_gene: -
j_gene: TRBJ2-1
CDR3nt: TGCGCCAGCAGGGACACAGGGCTGGATGAGCAGTTCTTC
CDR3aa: CASRDTGLDEQFF

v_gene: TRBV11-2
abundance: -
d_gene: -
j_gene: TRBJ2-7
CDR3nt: TGTGCCAGCAGCTTAGATATGCTCAGTAGAGAGCAGTACTTC
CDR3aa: CASSLDMLSREQYF

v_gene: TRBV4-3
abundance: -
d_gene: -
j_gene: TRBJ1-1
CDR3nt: TGCGCCAGCAGCCAAGAAGAGGTTACGAACACTGAAGCTTTCTTT
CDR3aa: CASSQEEVTNTEAFF

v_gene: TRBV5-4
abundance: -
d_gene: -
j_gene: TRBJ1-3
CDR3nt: TGTGCCAGCAGCGCTAACATCGGCCCTGGAAACACCATATATTTT
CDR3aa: CASSANIGPGNTIYF

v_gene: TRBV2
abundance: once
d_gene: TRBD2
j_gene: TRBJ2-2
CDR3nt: TGTGCCAGCGCTAATAGCGGGGGGACCTACACCGGGGAGCTGTTTTTT
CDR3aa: CASANSGGTYTGELFF

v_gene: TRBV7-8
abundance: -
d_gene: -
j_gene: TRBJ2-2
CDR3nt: TGTGCCAGCAGCTTAGTCGGAGCCGGGGGCACCGGGGAGCTGTTTTTT
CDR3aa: CASSLVGAGGTGELFF

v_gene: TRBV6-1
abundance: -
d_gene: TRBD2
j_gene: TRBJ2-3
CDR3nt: TGTGCCAGCAGTGTGGGTAGCGGGGCTACAGATACGCAGTATTTT
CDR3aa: CASSVGSGATDTQYF

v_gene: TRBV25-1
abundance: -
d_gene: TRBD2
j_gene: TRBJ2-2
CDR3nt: TGTGCCAGCAGCCGGGGACTAGGAGTCGCCGGGGAGCTGTTTTTT
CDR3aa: CASSRGLGVAGELFF

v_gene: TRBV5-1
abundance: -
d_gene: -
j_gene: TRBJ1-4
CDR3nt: TGCGCCAGCAGCGTAGATTCAACTAATGAAAAACTGTTTTTT
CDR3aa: CASSVDSTNEKLFF